The sequence of this TCR beta chain was determined in a study of human T cells and chemical hapten exposure. Time point reported: pre-sensitization, week 0. Treatment described: therapeutic diphenylcyclopropenone sensitization with weekly scalp DPC. TCRdb processed the RACE reads anew with MiXCR; each CDR3 protein has one entry. The data show tens of thousands of distinct CDR3 sequences, with roughly 9.8% seen just once and roughly 5.2% held by the top ten. The sequence derives from a woman aged 50 to 60 with alopecia areata. Some clones in this sample may be carry-over from other donors' samples. The sequences come from whole blood, collected in connection with sensitization to the hapten diphenylcyclopropenone (DPC).

CDR3 DNA: TGTGCCAGCAGCTTAGGGACAGAGTACAATGAGCAGTTCTTC. Translating it yields CASSLGTEYNEQFF. This chain uses TRBV5-4 with TRBJ2-1; TRBD1 matches 7 bases. CDR3 length equals 14 residues. J lost 4 bases, V lost 2 bases, and 3 bases had no gene match. The germline V gene encodes CDR1 SGHNT and CDR2 YYREEE (reference sequence).